This paragraph covers one T cell receptor beta chain sequence. No antigen is known for it. Germline CDR1 is ENHRY and CDR2 is SYGVKD. The junction had 8 bases not matched to a gene; V was cut back by 6 bases and J by 5 bases. The CDR3 extends over 14 amino acids. TCRdb reprocessed the RACE reads with MiXCR, giving one entry per CDR3 protein. The table lists roughly 200,000 distinct CDR3 sequences, approximately 20% of them singletons. These data originate in a study of human T cells and chemical hapten exposure. Whole-study context: After 6 days, upper back 0.01% DPC patch tests were scored. Study-wide results and caveats: Counts of TCRs expanded at PT1 correlated positively with patch test score.

Indicated time point: patch test 1, 2 weeks after DPC sensitization. The treatment here: therapeutic diphenylcyclopropenone sensitization with weekly scalp DPC. Unseparated into fractions, whole blood served as the source from which total RNA was extracted. Sequences were derived from whole blood, sampled in connection with sensitization to the hapten diphenylcyclopropenone (DPC). The chain employs TRBV10-3 and TRBJ1-1; 8 nucleotides agree with TRBD1. The receptor was isolated from a woman between 50 and 59 years old with alopecia areata. Some clones in this sample may be carry-over from other donors' samples. CDR3 residues: CAIRSTGVNTEAFF. DNA for the CDR3: TGTGCCATCAGATCGACAGGGGTTAATACTGAAGCTTTCTTT.